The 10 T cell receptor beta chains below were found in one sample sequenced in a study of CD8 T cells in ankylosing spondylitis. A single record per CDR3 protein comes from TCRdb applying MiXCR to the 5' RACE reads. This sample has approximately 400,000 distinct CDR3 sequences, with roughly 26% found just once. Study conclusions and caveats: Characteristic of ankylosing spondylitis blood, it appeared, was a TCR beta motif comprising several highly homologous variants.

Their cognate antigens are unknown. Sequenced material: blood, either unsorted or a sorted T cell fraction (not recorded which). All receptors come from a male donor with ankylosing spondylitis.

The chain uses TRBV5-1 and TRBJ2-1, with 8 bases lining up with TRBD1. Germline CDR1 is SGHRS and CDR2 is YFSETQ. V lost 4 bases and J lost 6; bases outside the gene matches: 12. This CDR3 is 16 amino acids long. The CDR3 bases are TGCGCCAGCAGCATGCAGCGGACAGGGAATCCCAATGAGCAGTTCTTC. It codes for CASSMQRTGNPNEQFF.

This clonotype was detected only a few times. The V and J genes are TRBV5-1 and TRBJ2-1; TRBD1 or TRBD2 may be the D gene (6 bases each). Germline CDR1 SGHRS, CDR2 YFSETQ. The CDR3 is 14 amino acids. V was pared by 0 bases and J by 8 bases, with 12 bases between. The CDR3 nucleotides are TGCGCCAGCAGCTTGGGTGCGGAGGGGGATGAGCAGTTCTTC. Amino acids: CASSLGAEGDEQFF.

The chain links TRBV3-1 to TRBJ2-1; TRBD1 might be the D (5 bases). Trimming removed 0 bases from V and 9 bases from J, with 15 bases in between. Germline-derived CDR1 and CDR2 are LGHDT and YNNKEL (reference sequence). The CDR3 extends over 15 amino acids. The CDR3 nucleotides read TGTGCCAGCAGCCAAGATGCGACAGCCGTCGGTGAGCAGTTCTTC. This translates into CASSQDATAVGEQFF.

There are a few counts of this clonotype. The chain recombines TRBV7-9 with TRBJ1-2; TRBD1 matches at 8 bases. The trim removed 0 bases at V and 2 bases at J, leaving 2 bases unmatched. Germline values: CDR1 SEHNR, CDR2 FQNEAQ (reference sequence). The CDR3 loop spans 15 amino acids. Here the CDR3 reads CASSLAGTGNYGYTF. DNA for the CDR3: TGTGCCAGCAGCTTAGCCGGGACAGGAAACTATGGCTACACCTTC.

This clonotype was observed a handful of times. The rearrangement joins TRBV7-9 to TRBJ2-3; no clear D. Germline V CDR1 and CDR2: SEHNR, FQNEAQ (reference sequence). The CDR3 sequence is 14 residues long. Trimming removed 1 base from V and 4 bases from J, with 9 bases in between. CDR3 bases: TGTGCCAGCAGCTTAGGGGCCGGGCCAGATACGCAGTATTTT. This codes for CASSLGAGPDTQYF. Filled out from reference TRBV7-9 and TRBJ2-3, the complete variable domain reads DTGVSQNPRHKITKRGQNVTFRCDPISEHNRLYWYRQTLGQGPEFLTYFQNEAQLEKSRLLSDRFSAERPKGSFSTLEIQRTEQGDSAMYLCASSLGAGPDTQYFGPGTRLTVL.

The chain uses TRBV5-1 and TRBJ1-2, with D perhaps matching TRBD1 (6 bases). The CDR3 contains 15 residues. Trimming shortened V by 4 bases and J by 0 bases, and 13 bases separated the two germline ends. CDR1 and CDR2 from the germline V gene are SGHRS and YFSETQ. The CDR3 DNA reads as TGCGCCAGCAGCACTGGACAGCAGTCTAACTATGGCTACACCTTC. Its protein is CASSTGQQSNYGYTF.

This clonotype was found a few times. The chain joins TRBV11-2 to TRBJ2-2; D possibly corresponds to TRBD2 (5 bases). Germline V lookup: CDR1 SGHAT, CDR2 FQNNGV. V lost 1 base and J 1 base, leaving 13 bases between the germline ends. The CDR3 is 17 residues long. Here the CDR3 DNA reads TGTGCCAGCAGCTTAGCTCTGGACTGGTTGAACACCGGGGAGCTGTTTTTT. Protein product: CASSLALDWLNTGELFF.

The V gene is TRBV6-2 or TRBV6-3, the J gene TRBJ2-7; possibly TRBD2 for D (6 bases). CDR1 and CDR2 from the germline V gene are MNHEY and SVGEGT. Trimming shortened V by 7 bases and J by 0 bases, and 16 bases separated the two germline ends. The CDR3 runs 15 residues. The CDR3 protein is CASTSSGTVSYEQYF. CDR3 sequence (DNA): TGTGCCAGCACCTCCTCCGGGACTGTCTCCTACGAGCAGTACTTC.

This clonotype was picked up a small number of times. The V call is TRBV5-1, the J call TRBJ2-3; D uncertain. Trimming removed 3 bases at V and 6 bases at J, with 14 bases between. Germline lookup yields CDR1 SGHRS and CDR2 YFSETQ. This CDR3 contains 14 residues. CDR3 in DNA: TGCGCCAGCAGCTGGGGTGTAGCCCAGGATACGCAGTATTTT. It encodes CASSWGVAQDTQYF.

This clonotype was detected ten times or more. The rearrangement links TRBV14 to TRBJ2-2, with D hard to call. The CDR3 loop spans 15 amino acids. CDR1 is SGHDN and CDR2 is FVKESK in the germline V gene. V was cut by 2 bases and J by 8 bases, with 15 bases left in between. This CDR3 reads CASSQRWSGRGELFF. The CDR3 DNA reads TGTGCCAGCAGCCAAAGATGGTCCGGCAGGGGGGAGCTGTTTTTT.